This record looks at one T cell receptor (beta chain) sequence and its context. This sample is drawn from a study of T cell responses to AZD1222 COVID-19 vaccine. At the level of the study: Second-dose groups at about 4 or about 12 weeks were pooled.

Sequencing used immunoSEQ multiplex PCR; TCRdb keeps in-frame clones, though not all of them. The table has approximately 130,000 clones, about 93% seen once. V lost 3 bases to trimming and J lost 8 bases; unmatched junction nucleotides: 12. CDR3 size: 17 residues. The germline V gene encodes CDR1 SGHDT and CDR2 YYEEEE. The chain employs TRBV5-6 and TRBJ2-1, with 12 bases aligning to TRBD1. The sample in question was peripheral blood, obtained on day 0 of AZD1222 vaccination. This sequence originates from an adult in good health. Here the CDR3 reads CASSWALGQGAGDEQFF. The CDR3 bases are TGTGCCAGCAGCTGGGCCCTGGGACAGGGGGCCGGCGATGAGCAGTTCTTC.